This record covers a single T cell receptor (beta chain). The antigen is undetermined. Libraries were prepared by immunoSEQ multiplex PCR; TCRdb keeps only in-frame clonotypes and omits some of them. The data show about 94,000 clones, around 90% seen once. The sample originates from a study of identifying expanded T cells in peripheral blood. Overall study findings and caveats: About 1.2 clones differed between technical replicates, versus approximately 16 and 19 over time.

Germline loops: CDR1 MNHNY, CDR2 SVGAGI (reference sequence). This CDR3 spans 15 amino acids. Trimming stripped 2 bases from V and 4 bases from J, with 12 bases between. The TCR was taken from a person aged 18 to 70 in good health. Source material: blood. The chain couples TRBV6-6 to TRBJ2-1; D unresolved. The CDR3 loop reads CASSYPAGRYNEQFF. The CDR3 nucleotides read TGTGCCAGCAGTTACCCCGCCGGAAGGTACAATGAGCAGTTCTTC.